This T cell receptor (beta chain) was captured by sequencing in a study of T cell repertoires in cytomegalovirus infection. Study at large: Public signatures in TCR beta pointed to CMV infection and matching HLA type. General study points: Carriers of CMV and the relevant HLA type were discriminated by public TCR beta frequency. CMV-specific TCR beta clonotypes restricted by HLA-C were the ones dominating the ex vivo response.

Germline V CDR1 and CDR2: SGHTA, FQGNSA. Trimming cost V 0 bases and J 6 bases; bases outside gene matches: 11. The CDR3 is made up of 17 amino acids. From the reads, TCRdb called clonotypes with MiXCR, one entry per CDR3 protein. The data contain around 270,000 distinct CDR3 sequences, 9.1% of them seen just once; the ten biggest clones take up about 15%. This clonotype was observed many times. Antigen unknown. The rearrangement links TRBV7-2 to TRBJ1-2, with 9 nucleotides matching TRBD1. Sequencing input: PBMCs. The clonotype comes from a human donor in good health (CMV status not recorded). Some clones in this sample may be carry-over from other donors' samples. CDR3 sequence reads: CASSLARGPGQGNGYTF. The CDR3 region has the DNA TGTGCCAGCAGCTTAGCGAGGGGCCCGGGACAGGGTAATGGCTACACCTTC.